Included here is one TCR beta chain sequence, with context. Germline lookup yields CDR1 MDHEN and CDR2 SYDVKM. The CDR3 extends over 14 amino acids. V gave up 4 bases and J gave up 7 bases, with 13 bases separating them. These data come from a study of blood T cell repertoires in COVID-19. Per the original data handling: Amplification with reference gene primers provided the estimates of nucleated cell counts. Produced via immunoSEQ multiplex PCR; TCRdb's table is partial and in-frame only. Clonal size and the V and J genes are those of that table, whereas D and trimming came from the DNA. The table has about 380,000 clones, around 90% seen once; the top ten hold around 6.3%.

Sequenced material: peripheral blood. The receptor was derived from a man aged 18 to 29 with active or convalescent COVID-19. The V call is TRBV28, the J call TRBJ1-4; D is unclear. The CDR3 nucleotides read TGTGCCAGCAGTTCCTCGTTGGCTGGTGAAAAACTGTTTTTT. Translation gives CASSSSLAGEKLFF.